This T cell receptor (beta chain) was recovered during a study of shared clonotypes between healthy human individuals. Study summary: In total, the donors were a couple of women and a few men aged 18 to 49. Findings of the study overall: Estimated richness values were generally larger in naive subsets than in memory subsets. Inspection by rarefaction showed sorted-subset sequencing to be incomplete despite large depth.

Splitting the CD4+ cells yielded a CD45RA+ naive subset and a CD45RA-negative memory subset. On this clone: What it binds is unknown.

This table comes from immunoSEQ multiplex PCR, and its TCRdb copy is limited to in-frame clones, with some not included. Of about 2.4 million clones listed, approximately 94% are singletons. The TCR sequence derives from a man younger than 30 in good health. Sequenced: naive CD4+ T cells sorted from blood. The subset here: CD45RA+ positively selected.

The DNA of the CDR3 is TGTGCCAGCTCATTACTGACAGGGAGTTTTGCCGGGGAGCTGTTTTTT. Protein sequence: CASSLLTGSFAGELFF. This chain connects TRBV18 to TRBJ2-2; 7 positions match TRBD1. The V gene end was trimmed by 5 bases and the J gene end by 6 bases; junction bases not matched to a gene: 12. Germline CDR1 and CDR2: KGHSH and LQKENI. The CDR3 extends over 16 amino acids.